Below are 3 T cell receptor beta chains sequenced from a single sample in a study of sequential checkpoint blockade in melanoma. Specified treatment: randomized to nivolumab then ipilimumab (arm A) or the reverse (arm B). Assay: immunoSEQ multiplex PCR; the TCRdb copy retains only in-frame clones and omits some. The sample shows 1,500 to 2,000 clones, under 25% of them seen only once. The starting material was tumor tissue (inferred from file names), obtained from a patient given nivolumab and ipilimumab in sequence. The origin of the receptors is a human donor with melanoma.

This clone was counted between two and nine times. V is TRBV5-1 and J is TRBJ2-5; D is unresolved. Deletions cut 0 bases from V and 3 bases from J, with 9 bases between. Germline-derived CDR1 and CDR2 are SGHRS and YFSETQ. The CDR3 is 14 amino acids. The CDR3 DNA is TGCGCCAGCAGCTTGGACTTTGAGAAAGAGACCCAGTACTTC. It specifies CASSLDFEKETQYF.

The V gene is TRBV11-3, the J gene TRBJ2-7, with 9 bases identical to TRBD1. CDR1 and CDR2 from the germline V gene are SGHNT and YENEEA. V gave up 3 bases and J gave up 3 bases; unmatched junction bases: 6. CDR3 length: 15 amino acids. The CDR3 reads CASSLTGTGHYEQYF. The CDR3 DNA sequence: TGTGCCAGCAGCTTGACCGGGACAGGGCACTACGAGCAGTACTTC.

This clone is categorized as medium-sized. The chain couples TRBV11-3 to TRBJ2-3; 9 bases are shared with TRBD2. The CDR3 extends over 14 amino acids. In germline, CDR1 is SGHNT, CDR2 YENEEA. V shed 6 bases and J 7 bases; nucleotides not matched to a gene: 8. The CDR3 DNA follows: TGTGCCAGCAGGACGGGACTAGCCACCAATACGCAGTATTTT. Amino acid sequence: CASRTGLATNTQYF.